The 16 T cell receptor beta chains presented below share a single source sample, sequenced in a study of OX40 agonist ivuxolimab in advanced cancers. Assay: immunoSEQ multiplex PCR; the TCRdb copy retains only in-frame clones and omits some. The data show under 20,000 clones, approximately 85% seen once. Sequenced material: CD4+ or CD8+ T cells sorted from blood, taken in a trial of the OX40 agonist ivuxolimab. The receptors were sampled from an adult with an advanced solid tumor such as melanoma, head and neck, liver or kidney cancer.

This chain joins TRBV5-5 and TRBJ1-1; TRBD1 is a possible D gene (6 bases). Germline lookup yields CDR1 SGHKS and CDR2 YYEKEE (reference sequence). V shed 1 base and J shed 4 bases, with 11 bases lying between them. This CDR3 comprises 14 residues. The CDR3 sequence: CASSLLRTATEAFF. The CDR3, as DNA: TGTGCCAGCAGCTTGCTGCGGACAGCCACTGAAGCTTTCTTT.

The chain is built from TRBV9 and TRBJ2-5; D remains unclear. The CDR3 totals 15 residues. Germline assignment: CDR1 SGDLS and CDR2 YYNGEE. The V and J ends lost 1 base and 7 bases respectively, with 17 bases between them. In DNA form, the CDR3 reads TGTGCCAGCAGCGTACAGGCGGCCCCCGGCGGGACCCAGTACTTC. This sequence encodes CASSVQAAPGGTQYF.

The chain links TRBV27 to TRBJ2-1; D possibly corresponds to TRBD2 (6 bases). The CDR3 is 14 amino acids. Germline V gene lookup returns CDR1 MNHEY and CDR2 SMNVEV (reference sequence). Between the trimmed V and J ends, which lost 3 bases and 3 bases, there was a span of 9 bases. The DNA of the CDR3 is TGTGCCAGCAGTTTTGGGGGGAACTACAATGAGCAGTTCTTC. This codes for CASSFGGNYNEQFF.

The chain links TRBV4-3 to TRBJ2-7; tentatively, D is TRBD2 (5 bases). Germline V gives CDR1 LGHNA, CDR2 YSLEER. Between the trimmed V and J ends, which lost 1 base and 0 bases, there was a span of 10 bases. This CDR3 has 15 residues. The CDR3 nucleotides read TGCGCCAGCAGCCAAGGGCGGGCGAGCTCCTACGAGCAGTACTTC. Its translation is CASSQGRASSYEQYF.

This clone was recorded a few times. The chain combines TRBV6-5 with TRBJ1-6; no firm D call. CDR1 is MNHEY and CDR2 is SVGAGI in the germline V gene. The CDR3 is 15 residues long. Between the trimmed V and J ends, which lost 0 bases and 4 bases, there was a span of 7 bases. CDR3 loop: CASSYSLGYNSPLHF. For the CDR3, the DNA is TGTGCCAGCAGTTACTCATTGGGTTATAATTCACCCCTCCACTTT.

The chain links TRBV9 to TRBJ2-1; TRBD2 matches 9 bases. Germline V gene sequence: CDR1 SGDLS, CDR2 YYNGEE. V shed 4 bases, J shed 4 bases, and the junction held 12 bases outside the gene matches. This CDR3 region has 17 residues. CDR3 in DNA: TGTGCCAGCAGCCCCGAGGAGTATAGCGGGGGTTACAATGAGCAGTTCTTC. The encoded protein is CASSPEEYSGGYNEQFF.

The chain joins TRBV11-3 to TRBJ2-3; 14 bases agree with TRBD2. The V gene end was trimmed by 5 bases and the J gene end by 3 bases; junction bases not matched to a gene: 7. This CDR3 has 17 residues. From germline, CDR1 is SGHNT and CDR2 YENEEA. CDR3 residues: CASSPTTSGRETDTQYF. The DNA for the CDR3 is TGTGCCAGCAGCCCAACGACTAGCGGGAGGGAAACAGATACGCAGTATTTT.

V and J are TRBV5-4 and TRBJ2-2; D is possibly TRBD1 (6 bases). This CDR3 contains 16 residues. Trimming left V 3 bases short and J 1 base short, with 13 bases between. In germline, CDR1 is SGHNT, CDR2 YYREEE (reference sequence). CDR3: CASSSGTLKNTGELFF. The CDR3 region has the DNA TGTGCCAGCAGCTCAGGGACACTCAAGAACACCGGGGAGCTGTTTTTT.

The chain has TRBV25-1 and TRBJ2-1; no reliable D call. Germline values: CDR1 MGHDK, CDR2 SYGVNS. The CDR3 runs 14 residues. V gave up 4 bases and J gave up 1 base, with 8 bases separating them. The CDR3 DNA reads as TGTGCCAGCAGTGCTAATCCTTCCTACAATGAGCAGTTCTTC. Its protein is CASSANPSYNEQFF.

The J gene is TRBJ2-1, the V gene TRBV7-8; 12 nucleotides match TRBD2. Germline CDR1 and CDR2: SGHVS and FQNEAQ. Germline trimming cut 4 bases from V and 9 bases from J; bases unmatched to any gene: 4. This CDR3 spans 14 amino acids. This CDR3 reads CASSSSGGASEQFF. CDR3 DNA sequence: TGTGCCAGCAGCTCTAGCGGGGGGGCCTCTGAGCAGTTCTTC.

The CDR3 loop reads CASSYPGTESYEQYF. In DNA form, the CDR3 reads TGTGCCAGCAGCTATCCCGGGACAGAATCCTACGAGCAGTACTTC. The V and J genes are TRBV11-1 and TRBJ2-7; 7 positions agree with TRBD1. Germline V gives CDR1 SGHAT, CDR2 FQDESV (reference sequence). The J segment lost 1 base and the V segment lost 4 bases, leaving 7 bases of the junction unmatched. There are 15 residues in the CDR3.

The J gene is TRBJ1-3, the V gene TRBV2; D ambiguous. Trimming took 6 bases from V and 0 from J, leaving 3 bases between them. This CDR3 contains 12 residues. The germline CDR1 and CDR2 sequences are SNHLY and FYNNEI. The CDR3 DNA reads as TGTGCCAGCAGGCTCTCTGGAAACACCATATATTTT. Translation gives CASRLSGNTIYF.

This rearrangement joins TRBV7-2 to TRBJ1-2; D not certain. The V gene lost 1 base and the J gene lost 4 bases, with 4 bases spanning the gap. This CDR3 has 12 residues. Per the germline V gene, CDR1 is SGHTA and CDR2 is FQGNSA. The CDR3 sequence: CASSLDSYGYTF. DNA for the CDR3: TGTGCCAGCAGCTTAGACAGCTATGGCTACACCTTC.

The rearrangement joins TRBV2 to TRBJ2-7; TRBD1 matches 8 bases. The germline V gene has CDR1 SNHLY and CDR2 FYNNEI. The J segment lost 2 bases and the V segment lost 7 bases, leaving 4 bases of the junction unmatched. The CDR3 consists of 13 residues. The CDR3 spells CASTGGLTYEQYF. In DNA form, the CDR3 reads TGTGCCAGCACAGGGGGCCTAACCTACGAGCAGTACTTC.

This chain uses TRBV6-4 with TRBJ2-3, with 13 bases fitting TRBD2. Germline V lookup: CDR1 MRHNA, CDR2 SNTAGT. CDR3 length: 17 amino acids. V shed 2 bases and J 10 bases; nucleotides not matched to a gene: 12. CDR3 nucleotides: TGTGCCAGCAGTGACAGGGAAAGGACTAGCGGGAGTTTTGCGCAGTATTTT. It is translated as CASSDRERTSGSFAQYF.

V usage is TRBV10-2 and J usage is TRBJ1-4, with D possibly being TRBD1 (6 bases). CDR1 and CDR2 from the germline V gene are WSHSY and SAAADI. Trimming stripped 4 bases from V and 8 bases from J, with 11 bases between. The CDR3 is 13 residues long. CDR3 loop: CASSGGAGEKLFF. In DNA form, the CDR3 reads TGCGCCAGCAGTGGGGGGGCGGGGGAAAAACTGTTTTTT.